This is a list of T cell receptor beta chains from one sample in a study of shared clonotypes between healthy human individuals. Assay used: immunoSEQ multiplex PCR; TCRdb lists only in-frame clones, some missing. The sample shows hundreds of thousands of clones, around four fifths of them seen only once. Sequencing input: memory CD4+ T cells sorted from blood. These receptors were collected from a woman in her thirties in good health. Both conserved end residues are part of each CDR3. A D gene is named only where the DNA matches it firmly. Clone size appears in some rows only: once, few, many, or a class for an expanded clone.

J gene: TRBJ2-1
clone size: NA
V gene: TRBV2
D gene: TRBD1
CDR3 protein: CASTRQGVTYNEQFF
CDR3 DNA: TGTGCCAGCACCAGACAGGGGGTGACCTACAATGAGCAGTTCTTC

J gene: TRBJ2-5
clone size: NA
V gene: TRBV11-2
D gene: NA
CDR3 protein: CASSTQGLETQYF
CDR3 DNA: TGTGCCAGCAGCACCCAGGGCTTAGAGACCCAGTACTTC

J gene: TRBJ2-2
clone size: NA
V gene: TRBV5-1
D gene: NA
CDR3 protein: CASSPPTGDQNTGELFF
CDR3 DNA: TGCGCCAGCAGCCCCCCAACGGGGGACCAGAACACCGGGGAGCTGTTTTTT

J gene: TRBJ1-5
clone size: NA
V gene: TRBV30
D gene: TRBD1
CDR3 protein: CAWDPGRTGGSRVNQPQHF
CDR3 DNA: TGTGCCTGGGACCCCGGTCGGACAGGGGGCTCAAGGGTAAATCAGCCCCAGCATTTT

J gene: TRBJ2-1
clone size: NA
V gene: TRBV7-8
D gene: TRBD2
CDR3 protein: CASSLMAGGFGNEQFF
CDR3 DNA: TGTGCCAGCAGCTTAATGGCGGGAGGGTTCGGGAATGAGCAGTTCTTC

J gene: TRBJ2-7
clone size: NA
V gene: TRBV28
D gene: NA
CDR3 protein: CASSSPGANSYEQYF
CDR3 DNA: TGTGCCAGCAGTTCTCCCGGGGCTAATTCCTACGAGCAGTACTTC

J gene: TRBJ2-5
clone size: NA
V gene: TRBV5-4
D gene: TRBD2
CDR3 protein: CASSLSGRYPETQYF
CDR3 DNA: TGTGCCAGCAGCTTGAGCGGGAGGTATCCCGAGACCCAGTACTTC

J gene: TRBJ1-1
clone size: NA
V gene: TRBV19
D gene: NA
CDR3 protein: CASSIARGGQAFF
CDR3 DNA: TGTGCCAGTAGTATAGCCCGCGGGGGGCAAGCTTTCTTT

J gene: TRBJ1-5
clone size: once
V gene: TRBV6-5
D gene: NA
CDR3 protein: CASSQGQTTNQPQHF
CDR3 DNA: TGTGCCAGCAGCCAGGGACAAACAACCAATCAGCCCCAGCATTTT

J gene: TRBJ1-5
clone size: few
V gene: TRBV30
D gene: NA
CDR3 protein: CAWSEGTGTSNQPQHF
CDR3 DNA: TGTGCCTGGAGCGAGGGAACAGGGACCTCCAATCAGCCCCAGCATTTT

J gene: TRBJ2-5
clone size: NA
V gene: TRBV4-1
D gene: TRBD1
CDR3 protein: CASSQDRDRQETQYF
CDR3 DNA: TGCGCCAGCAGCCAAGATCGGGACAGACAAGAGACCCAGTACTTC

J gene: TRBJ2-7
clone size: NA
V gene: TRBV6-1
D gene: NA
CDR3 protein: CASSERGVPVDEQYF
CDR3 DNA: TGTGCCAGCAGTGAAAGAGGGGTCCCCGTGGACGAGCAGTACTTC

J gene: TRBJ2-3
clone size: many
V gene: TRBV7-2
D gene: NA
CDR3 protein: CASSLLTSTDTQYF
CDR3 DNA: TGTGCCAGCAGCTTGCTGACTAGCACAGATACGCAGTATTTT

J gene: TRBJ1-5
clone size: NA
V gene: TRBV7-2
D gene: TRBD1
CDR3 protein: CASSHGTANQPQHF
CDR3 DNA: TGTGCCAGCAGCCACGGGACAGCTAATCAGCCCCAGCATTTT

J gene: TRBJ1-1
clone size: NA
V gene: TRBV11-2
D gene: TRBD1
CDR3 protein: CASSQNQGATAFF
CDR3 DNA: TGTGCCAGCAGTCAGAACCAGGGGGCGACGGCTTTCTTT

J gene: TRBJ1-4
clone size: NA
V gene: TRBV7-9
D gene: NA
CDR3 protein: CASSLIPHSGNEKLFF
CDR3 DNA: TGTGCCAGCAGCTTAATTCCGCACAGTGGAAATGAAAAACTGTTTTTT

J gene: TRBJ1-1
clone size: NA
V gene: TRBV27
D gene: TRBD1
CDR3 protein: CASSFPGTGFNTEAFF
CDR3 DNA: TGTGCCAGCAGTTTCCCCGGGACAGGGTTTAACACTGAAGCTTTCTTT

J gene: TRBJ2-2
clone size: NA
V gene: TRBV7-9
D gene: NA
CDR3 protein: CASSLGGRTGELFF
CDR3 DNA: TGTGCCAGCAGCTTAGGCGGGCGGACCGGGGAGCTGTTTTTT

J gene: TRBJ1-1
clone size: NA
V gene: TRBV6-1
D gene: NA
CDR3 protein: CASSSGDEAFF
CDR3 DNA: TGTGCCAGCAGTTCTGGGGATGAAGCTTTCTTT

J gene: TRBJ2-1
clone size: NA
V gene: TRBV11-2
D gene: TRBD2
CDR3 protein: CASSLSSGRAEEQFF
CDR3 DNA: TGTGCCAGCAGCTTGTCTAGCGGGAGGGCCGAAGAGCAGTTCTTC

J gene: TRBJ1-5
clone size: NA
V gene: TRBV19
D gene: TRBD1
CDR3 protein: CASNTTGGGTGRNQPQHF
CDR3 DNA: TGTGCCAGTAACACCACCGGCGGAGGGACAGGGCGCAATCAGCCCCAGCATTTT

J gene: TRBJ2-7
clone size: NA
V gene: TRBV28
D gene: NA
CDR3 protein: CASTSPGRTYEQYF
CDR3 DNA: TGTGCCAGCACTTCCCCAGGGAGAACCTACGAGCAGTACTTC

J gene: TRBJ2-3
clone size: few
V gene: TRBV11-2
D gene: TRBD2
CDR3 protein: CASSLATIAGGRSDTQYF
CDR3 DNA: TGTGCCAGCAGCTTAGCCACGATAGCGGGAGGAAGATCAGATACGCAGTATTTT

J gene: TRBJ1-3
clone size: once
V gene: TRBV4-1
D gene: NA
CDR3 protein: CASSQDSATGNTIYF
CDR3 DNA: TGCGCCAGCAGCCAAGATTCAGCAACTGGAAACACCATATATTTT

J gene: TRBJ2-3
clone size: NA
V gene: TRBV7-9
D gene: NA
CDR3 protein: CASSAVTDTQYF
CDR3 DNA: TGTGCCAGCTCGGCAGTCACAGATACGCAGTATTTT

J gene: TRBJ2-3
clone size: NA
V gene: TRBV11-2
D gene: NA
CDR3 protein: CASSSRQIGTDTQYF
CDR3 DNA: TGTGCCAGCAGTTCTCGCCAAATAGGCACAGATACGCAGTATTTT

J gene: TRBJ1-1
clone size: NA
V gene: TRBV19
D gene: NA
CDR3 protein: CASSANPETEAFF
CDR3 DNA: TGTGCCAGTAGCGCGAACCCCGAGACTGAAGCTTTCTTT

J gene: TRBJ1-1
clone size: NA
V gene: TRBV29-1
D gene: NA
CDR3 protein: CSANLWGGDTEAFF
CDR3 DNA: TGCAGCGCCAACCTTTGGGGTGGTGACACTGAAGCTTTCTTT

J gene: TRBJ2-3
clone size: NA
V gene: TRBV28
D gene: NA
CDR3 protein: CASSPSGAVSTDTQYF
CDR3 DNA: TGTGCCAGCAGTCCCTCGGGTGCGGTAAGCACAGATACGCAGTATTTT

J gene: TRBJ1-2
clone size: NA
V gene: TRBV6-5
D gene: TRBD1
CDR3 protein: CASSYSGGPHGYTF
CDR3 DNA: TGTGCCAGCAGTTACTCAGGGGGCCCCCATGGCTACACCTTC

J gene: TRBJ1-2
clone size: NA
V gene: TRBV4-1
D gene: NA
CDR3 protein: CASSGWEAGYTF
CDR3 DNA: TGCGCCAGCAGCGGCTGGGAGGCTGGCTACACCTTC

J gene: TRBJ1-3
clone size: NA
V gene: TRBV29-1
D gene: NA
CDR3 protein: CSVELQTTGNTIYF
CDR3 DNA: TGCAGCGTTGAATTGCAGACTACTGGAAACACCATATATTTT

J gene: TRBJ2-5
clone size: NA
V gene: TRBV29-1
D gene: TRBD2
CDR3 protein: CSARAGGPQTQYF
CDR3 DNA: TGCAGCGCCCGAGCGGGAGGGCCTCAGACCCAGTACTTC

J gene: TRBJ2-3
clone size: many
V gene: TRBV9
D gene: TRBD2
CDR3 protein: CASSALAGGETDTQYF
CDR3 DNA: TGTGCCAGCAGCGCACTAGCGGGAGGCGAGACAGATACGCAGTATTTT

J gene: TRBJ2-1
clone size: once
V gene: TRBV28
D gene: NA
CDR3 protein: CASSLAGPYNEQFF
CDR3 DNA: TGTGCCAGCAGTTTAGCGGGACCATACAATGAGCAGTTCTTC

J gene: TRBJ2-7
clone size: NA
V gene: TRBV29-1
D gene: NA
CDR3 protein: CSVERDSREQYF
CDR3 DNA: TGCAGCGTTGAACGGGACTCAAGGGAGCAGTACTTC

J gene: TRBJ2-7
clone size: NA
V gene: TRBV6-5
D gene: NA
CDR3 protein: CASSLGTGYEQYF
CDR3 DNA: TGTGCCAGCAGCCTCGGGACTGGCTACGAGCAGTACTTC